This T cell receptor (beta chain) is drawn from a study of blood T cells in healthy people across ages. In its sample, this clonotype was seen a few times. Primed by a sample-barcoded 5' primer and a J-beta primer mix, a second PCR proceeded for 7 to 11 cycles. A template-switch adaptor with 12 random nucleotides tagged each cDNA molecule. TCRdb recomputed calls from the 5' RACE reads with MiXCR, one row per CDR3 protein. The sample has under 800,000 distinct CDR3 sequences, roughly 21% seen once. Germline CDR1 reads DFQATT; CDR2 reads SNEGSKA (reference sequence). Trimming at V came to 6 bases and at J to 8 bases, leaving 7 bases not matched to a gene. This CDR3 has 14 residues.

Sequencing was performed on blood. The sequence was collected from an older man in good health. The chain couples TRBV20-1 to TRBJ2-1; 13 positions match TRBD2. CDR3 sequence reads: CSAILAGGPHEQFF. CDR3 sequence (DNA): TGCAGTGCGATACTAGCGGGAGGGCCTCATGAGCAGTTCTTC.